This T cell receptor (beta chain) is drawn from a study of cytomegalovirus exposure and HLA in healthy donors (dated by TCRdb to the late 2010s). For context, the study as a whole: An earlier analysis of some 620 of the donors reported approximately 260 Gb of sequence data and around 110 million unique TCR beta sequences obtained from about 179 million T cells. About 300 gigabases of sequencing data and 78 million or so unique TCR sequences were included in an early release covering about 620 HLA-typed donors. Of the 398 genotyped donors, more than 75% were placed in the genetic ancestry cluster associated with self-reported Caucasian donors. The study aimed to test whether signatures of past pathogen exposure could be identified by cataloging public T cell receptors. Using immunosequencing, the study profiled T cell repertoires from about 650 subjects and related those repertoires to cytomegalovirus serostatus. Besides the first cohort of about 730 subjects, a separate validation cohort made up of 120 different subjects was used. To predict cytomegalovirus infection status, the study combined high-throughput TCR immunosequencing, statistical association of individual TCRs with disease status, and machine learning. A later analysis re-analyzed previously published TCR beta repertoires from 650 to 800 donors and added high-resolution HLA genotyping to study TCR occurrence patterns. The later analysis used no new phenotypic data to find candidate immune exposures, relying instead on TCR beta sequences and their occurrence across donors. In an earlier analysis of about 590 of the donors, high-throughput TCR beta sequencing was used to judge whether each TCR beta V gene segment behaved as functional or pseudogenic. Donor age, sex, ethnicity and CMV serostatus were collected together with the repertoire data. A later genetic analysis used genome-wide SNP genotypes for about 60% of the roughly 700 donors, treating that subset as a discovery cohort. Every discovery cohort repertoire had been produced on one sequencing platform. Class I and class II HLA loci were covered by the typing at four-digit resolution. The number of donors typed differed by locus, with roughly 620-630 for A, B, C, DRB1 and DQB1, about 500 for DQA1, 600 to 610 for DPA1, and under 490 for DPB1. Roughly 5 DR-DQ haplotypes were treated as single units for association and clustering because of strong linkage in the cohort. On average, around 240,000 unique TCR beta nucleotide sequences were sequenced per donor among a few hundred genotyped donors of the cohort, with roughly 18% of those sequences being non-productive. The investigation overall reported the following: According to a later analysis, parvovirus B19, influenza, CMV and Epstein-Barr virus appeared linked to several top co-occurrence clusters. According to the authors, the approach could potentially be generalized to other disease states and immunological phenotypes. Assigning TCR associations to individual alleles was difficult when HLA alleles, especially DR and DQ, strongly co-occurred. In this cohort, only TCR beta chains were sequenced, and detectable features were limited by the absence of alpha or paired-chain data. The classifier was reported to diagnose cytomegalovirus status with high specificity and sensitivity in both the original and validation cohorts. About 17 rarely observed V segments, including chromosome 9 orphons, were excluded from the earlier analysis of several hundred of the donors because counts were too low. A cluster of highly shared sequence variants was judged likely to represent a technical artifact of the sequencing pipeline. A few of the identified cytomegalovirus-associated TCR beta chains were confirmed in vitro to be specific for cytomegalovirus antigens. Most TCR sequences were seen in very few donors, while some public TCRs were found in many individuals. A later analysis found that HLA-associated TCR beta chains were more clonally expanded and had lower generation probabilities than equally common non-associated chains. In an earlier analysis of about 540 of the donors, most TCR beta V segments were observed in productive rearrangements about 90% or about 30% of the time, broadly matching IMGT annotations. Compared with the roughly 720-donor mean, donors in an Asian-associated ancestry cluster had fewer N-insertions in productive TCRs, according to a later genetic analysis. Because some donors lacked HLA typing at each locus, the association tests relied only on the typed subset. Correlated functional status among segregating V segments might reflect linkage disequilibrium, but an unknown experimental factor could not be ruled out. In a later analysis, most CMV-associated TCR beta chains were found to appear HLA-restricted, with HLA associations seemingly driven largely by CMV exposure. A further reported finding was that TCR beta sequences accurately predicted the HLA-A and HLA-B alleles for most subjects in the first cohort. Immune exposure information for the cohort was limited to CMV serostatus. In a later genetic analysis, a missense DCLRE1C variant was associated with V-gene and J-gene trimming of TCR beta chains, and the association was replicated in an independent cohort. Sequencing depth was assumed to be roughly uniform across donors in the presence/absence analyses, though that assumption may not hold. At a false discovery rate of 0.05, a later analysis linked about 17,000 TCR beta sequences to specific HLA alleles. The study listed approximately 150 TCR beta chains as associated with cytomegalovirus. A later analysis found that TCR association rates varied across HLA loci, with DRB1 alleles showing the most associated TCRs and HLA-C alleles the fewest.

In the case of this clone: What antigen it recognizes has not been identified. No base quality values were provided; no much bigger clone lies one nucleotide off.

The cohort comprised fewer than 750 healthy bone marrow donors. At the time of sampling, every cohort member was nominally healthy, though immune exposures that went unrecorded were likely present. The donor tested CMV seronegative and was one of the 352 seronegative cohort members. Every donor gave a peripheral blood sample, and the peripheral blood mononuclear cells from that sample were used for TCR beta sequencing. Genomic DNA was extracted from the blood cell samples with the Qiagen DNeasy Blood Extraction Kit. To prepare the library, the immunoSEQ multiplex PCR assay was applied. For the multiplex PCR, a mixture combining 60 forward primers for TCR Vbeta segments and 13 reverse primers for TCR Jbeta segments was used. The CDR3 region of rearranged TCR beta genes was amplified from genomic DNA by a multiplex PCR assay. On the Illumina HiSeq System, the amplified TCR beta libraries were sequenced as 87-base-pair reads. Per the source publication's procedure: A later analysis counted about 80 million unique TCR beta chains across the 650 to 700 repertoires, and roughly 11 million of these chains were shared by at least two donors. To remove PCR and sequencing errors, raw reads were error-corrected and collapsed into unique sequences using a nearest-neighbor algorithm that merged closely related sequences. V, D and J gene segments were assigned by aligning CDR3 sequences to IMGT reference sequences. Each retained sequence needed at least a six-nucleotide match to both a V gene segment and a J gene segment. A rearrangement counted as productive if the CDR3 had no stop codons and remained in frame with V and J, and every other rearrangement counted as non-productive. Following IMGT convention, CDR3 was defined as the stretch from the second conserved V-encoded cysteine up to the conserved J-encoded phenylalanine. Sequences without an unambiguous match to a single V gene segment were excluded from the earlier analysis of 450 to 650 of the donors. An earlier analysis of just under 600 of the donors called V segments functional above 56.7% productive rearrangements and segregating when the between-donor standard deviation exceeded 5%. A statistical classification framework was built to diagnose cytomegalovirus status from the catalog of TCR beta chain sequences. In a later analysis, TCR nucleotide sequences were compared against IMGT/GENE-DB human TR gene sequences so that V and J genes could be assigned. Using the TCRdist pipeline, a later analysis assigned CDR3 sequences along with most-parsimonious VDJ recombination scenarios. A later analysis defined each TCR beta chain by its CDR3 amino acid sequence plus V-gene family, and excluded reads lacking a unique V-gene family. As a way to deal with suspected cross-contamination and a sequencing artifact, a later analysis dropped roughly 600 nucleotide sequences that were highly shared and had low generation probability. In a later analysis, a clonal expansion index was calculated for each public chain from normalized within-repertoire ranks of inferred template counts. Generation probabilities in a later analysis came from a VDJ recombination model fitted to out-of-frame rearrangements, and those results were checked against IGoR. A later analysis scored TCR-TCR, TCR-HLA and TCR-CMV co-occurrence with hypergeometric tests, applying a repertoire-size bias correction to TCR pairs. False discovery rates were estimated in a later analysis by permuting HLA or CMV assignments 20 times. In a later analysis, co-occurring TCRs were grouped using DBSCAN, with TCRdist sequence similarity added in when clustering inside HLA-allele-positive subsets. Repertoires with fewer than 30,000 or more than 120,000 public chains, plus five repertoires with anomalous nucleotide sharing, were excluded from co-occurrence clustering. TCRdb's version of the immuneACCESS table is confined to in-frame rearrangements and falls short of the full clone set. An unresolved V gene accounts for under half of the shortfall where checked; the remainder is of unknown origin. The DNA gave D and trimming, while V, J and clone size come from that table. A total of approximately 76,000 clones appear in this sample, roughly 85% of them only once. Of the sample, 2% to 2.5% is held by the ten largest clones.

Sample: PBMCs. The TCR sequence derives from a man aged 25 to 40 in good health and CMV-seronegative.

The CDR3 region: CASSLMASGVQETQYF. The DNA reads as follows: TGTGCCAGCAGCTTGATGGCTAGCGGGGTCCAAGAGACCCAGTACTTC. The rearranged segments are TRBV5-6 and TRBJ2-5; TRBD2 lines up with 9 middle nucleotides. Taken from the germline V gene, the CDR1 and CDR2 loops are SGHDT and YYEEEE. Relative to germline, V is missing 1 base and J is missing 1 base, with 5 bases of the junction outside any gene match. CDR3 length: 16 amino acids, cysteine to phenylalanine. The kept DNA is CDR3 alone, 48 bases in frame from the first base.